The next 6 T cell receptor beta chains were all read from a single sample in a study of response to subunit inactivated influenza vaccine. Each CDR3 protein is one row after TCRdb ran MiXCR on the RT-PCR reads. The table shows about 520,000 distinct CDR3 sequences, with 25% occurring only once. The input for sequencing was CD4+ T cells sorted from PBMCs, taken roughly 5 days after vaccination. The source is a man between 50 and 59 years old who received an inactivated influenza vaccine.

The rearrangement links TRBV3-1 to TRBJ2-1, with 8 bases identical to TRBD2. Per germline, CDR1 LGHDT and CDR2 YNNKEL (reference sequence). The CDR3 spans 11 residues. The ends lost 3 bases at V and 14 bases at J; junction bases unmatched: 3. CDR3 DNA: TGTGCCAGCAGCCAGACTAGCGCCAAGTTCTTC. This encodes CASSQTSAKFF.

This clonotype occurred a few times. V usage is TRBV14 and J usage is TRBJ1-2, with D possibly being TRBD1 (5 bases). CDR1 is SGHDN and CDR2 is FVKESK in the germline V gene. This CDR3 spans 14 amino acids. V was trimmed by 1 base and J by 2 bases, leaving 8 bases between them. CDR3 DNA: TGTGCCAGCAGCCAAGTGGGGCGGAACTATGGCTACACCTTC. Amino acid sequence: CASSQVGRNYGYTF. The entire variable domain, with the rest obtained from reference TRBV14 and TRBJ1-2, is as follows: EAGVTQFPSHSVIEKGQTVTLRCDPISGHDNLYWYRRVMGKEIKFLLHFVKESKQDESGMPNNRFLAERTGGTYSTLKVQPAELEDSGVYFCASSQVGRNYGYTFGSGTRLTVV.

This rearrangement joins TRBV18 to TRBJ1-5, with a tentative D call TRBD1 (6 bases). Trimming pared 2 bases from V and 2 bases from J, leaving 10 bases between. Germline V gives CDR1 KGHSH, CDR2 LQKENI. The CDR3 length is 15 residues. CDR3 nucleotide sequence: TGTGCCAGCTCACCATCGGACAGCGGCAATCAGCCCCAGCATTTT. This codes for CASSPSDSGNQPQHF.

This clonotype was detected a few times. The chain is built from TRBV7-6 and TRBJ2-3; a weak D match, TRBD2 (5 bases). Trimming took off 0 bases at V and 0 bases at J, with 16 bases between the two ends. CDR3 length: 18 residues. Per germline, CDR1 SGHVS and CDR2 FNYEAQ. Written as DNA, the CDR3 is TGTGCCAGCAGCTTAGCTGTCAGCGGACCCTATAGCACAGATACGCAGTATTTT. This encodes CASSLAVSGPYSTDTQYF. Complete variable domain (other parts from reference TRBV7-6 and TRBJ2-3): GAGVSQSPRYKVTKRGQDVALRCDPISGHVSLYWYRQALGQGPEFLTYFNYEAQQDKSGLPNDRFSAERPEGSISTLTIQRTEQRDSAMYRCASSLAVSGPYSTDTQYFGPGTRLTVL.

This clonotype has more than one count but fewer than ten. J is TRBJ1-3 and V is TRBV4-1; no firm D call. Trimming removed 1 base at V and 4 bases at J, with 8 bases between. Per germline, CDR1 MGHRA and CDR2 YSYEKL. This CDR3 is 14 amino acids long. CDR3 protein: CASSQGLGGNTIYF. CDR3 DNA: TGCGCCAGCAGCCAAGGGTTGGGAGGAAACACCATATATTTT.

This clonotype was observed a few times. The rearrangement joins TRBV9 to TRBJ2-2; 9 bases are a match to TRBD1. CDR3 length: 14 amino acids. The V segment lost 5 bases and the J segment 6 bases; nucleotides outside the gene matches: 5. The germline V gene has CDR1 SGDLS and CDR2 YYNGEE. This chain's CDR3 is CASSTGGSAGELFF. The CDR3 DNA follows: TGTGCCAGCAGTACAGGGGGCAGTGCCGGGGAGCTGTTTTTT.